This T cell receptor beta chain comes out of a study of blood T cell repertoires in COVID-19 (dated by TCRdb to about 2020). As for the study more broadly: The collaborator samples originated in the United States, Italy and Spain and spanned the acute and convalescent phases of COVID-19. Where available, HLA class I and class II types were obtained from metadata supplied by the sample provider rather than from assay-based typing. A freely available public database, intended as a resource for researchers studying the immune response to SARS-CoV-2, is where the repertoires were released. The prospective study material was composed of cDNA or gDNA derived from T cells, B-cell-depleted T cells, or PBMCs. The samples were drawn from two sources: the first 160 participants of the ongoing ImmuneRACE study, and 950 to 1,500 subjects contributed by 6 global collaborators. A de-identified subject ID, COVID-19 status, age in years and sex were almost always included in the sample metadata. The dataset comprised deeply sampled blood TCRbeta repertoires from subjects exposed to, actively infected with, or recovered from COVID-19. Beyond this particular receptor, the publication reports: Clinical and demographic metadata were provided uncurated, with the amount varying by source and participant.

The immunoSEQ Assay, a bias-controlled multiplex PCR, was used to amplify TCRbeta CDR3 regions from genomic DNA. Per the source publication's procedure: Nucleated cell counts per sample were estimated from amplification of reference gene primers within the assay. To quantify the absolute abundance of each unique TCRbeta CDR3 rearrangement, sequence reads were collapsed and filtered. For each sample, productive Simpson clonality was calculated by taking the square root of Simpson's diversity index across productive rearrangements. TCRdb took over this immuneACCESS table, retaining in-frame rearrangements with V and J assigned. Such tables are incomplete; in checked studies, under half of the missing clones stem from an unresolved V gene, and the remainder is unexplained. V, J and clone size derive from that table, while D and trimming were established from the DNA sequence. For this sample there are just over 150,000 clones; approximately 92% appear just once. Clones ranked in the top ten supply about 5% of the sample.

Each collaborating institution followed its own protocols to collect whole blood in K2EDTA tubes. For TCRbeta analysis, collaborators shipped samples in one of three forms: frozen whole blood, isolated PBMCs, or DNA extracted from either of those sample types. From the cysteine through the phenylalanine, the CDR3 covers 14 amino acids. The sequence is cut down to CDR3 DNA, 42 bases in frame from base 1. V is clipped by 0 bases and J by 4 bases, and the sequence between their germline boundaries is 10 bases long. Per the germline V gene, SGHRS is the CDR1 and YFSETQ is the CDR2. As concerns this clone: Its antigen has not been determined. No base quality values were provided; no much bigger clone lies one nucleotide off.

This chain joins TRBV5-1 to TRBJ1-2, with the D gene uncertain. The sequenced sample consisted of peripheral blood. The source is a woman aged 45-59 years with acute or convalescent COVID-19. CDR3 sequence: CASSLDTLFYGYTF. The nucleotides read TGCGCCAGCAGCTTGGACACCCTCTTCTATGGCTACACCTTC.